Listed below are T cell receptor beta chains from one sample, sequenced in a study of blood T cell repertoires in COVID-19. The method was immunoSEQ multiplex PCR; TCRdb's version includes in-frame clones alone and lacks a portion of them. The sample has fewer than 150,000 clones, more than 70% seen once; the top ten hold more than 3.5%. The sequencing sample was made of peripheral blood. The receptors stem from a human donor in a cohort sampled during active COVID-19. Both conserved end residues are part of each CDR3.

V: TRBV7-9; CDR3: CASSSGQGLISGANVLTF
V: TRBV6-6; CDR3: CASSYLADNEKLFF
V: TRBV7-2; CDR3: CASSPQGLSTDTQYF
V: TRBV25-1; CDR3: CASTRQGQETQYF
V: TRBV19; CDR3: CASTRTVSGANVLTF
V: TRBV9; CDR3: CASSVATSMETQYF
V: TRBV24-1; CDR3: CAALPGTTTCTDTQYF
V: TRBV6-5; CDR3: CASSYRPRGTYNEQFF
V: TRBV19; CDR3: CASSLSPATNEKLFF
V: TRBV5-1; CDR3: CASSLGTGQSGNGYTF
V: TRBV27; CDR3: CASSEQTGAGYTF
V: TRBV6-9; CDR3: CASSLYSGVSYEQYF